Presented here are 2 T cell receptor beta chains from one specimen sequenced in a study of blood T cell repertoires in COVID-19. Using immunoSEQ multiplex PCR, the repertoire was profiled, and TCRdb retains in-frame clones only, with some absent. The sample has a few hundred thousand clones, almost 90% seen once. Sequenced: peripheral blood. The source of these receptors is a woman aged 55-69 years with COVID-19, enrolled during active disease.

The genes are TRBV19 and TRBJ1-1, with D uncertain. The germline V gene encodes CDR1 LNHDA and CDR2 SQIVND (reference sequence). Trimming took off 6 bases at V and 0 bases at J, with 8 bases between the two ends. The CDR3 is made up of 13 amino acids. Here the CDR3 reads CASRSIMNTEAFF. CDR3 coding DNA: TGTGCCAGTAGGTCCATCATGAACACTGAAGCTTTCTTT.

CDR3 DNA sequence: TGTGCCAGCAGTTTATTACTGAGCTCTGGAAACACCATATATTTT. This codes for CASSLLLSSGNTIYF. This chain uses TRBV28 with TRBJ1-3; D ambiguous. The germline V gene encodes CDR1 MDHEN and CDR2 SYDVKM. This CDR3 comprises 15 residues. V was clipped by 1 base and J by 0 bases, with 7 bases between them.